The 9 T cell receptor beta chains below all came from one sample that was sequenced in a study of T-cell memory formation after mild COVID-19. One entry per CDR3 protein results from TCRdb running MiXCR on the 5' RACE reads. The sample yields about 170,000 distinct CDR3 sequences, 10% to 15% seen once. The specimen was PBMCs or a T cell subset sorted from them (not recorded which). Source of these receptors: a man between 18 and 35 years old who had mild COVID-19 (a few samples of this study predate the infection). Cell type and time point are not known.

This clonotype was seen ten or more times. The chain carries TRBV18 and TRBJ2-2, with D hard to call. The CDR3 consists of 15 residues. Trimming cost V 2 bases and J 2 bases, with 9 bases left between them. The germline V gene encodes CDR1 KGHSH and CDR2 LQKENI. CDR3 in amino acids: CASSPDLGNTGELFF. CDR3 nucleotide sequence: TGTGCCAGCTCACCAGATCTTGGCAACACCGGGGAGCTGTTTTTT.

This clonotype was recorded a few times. The chain uses TRBV5-1 and TRBJ2-3; TRBD2 agrees at 11 bases. V shed 4 bases and J 6 bases; nucleotides not matched to a gene: 10. The CDR3 covers 16 residues. Looked up from germline, CDR1 is SGHRS and CDR2 is YFSETQ. The CDR3 nucleotides read TGCGCCAGCAGCCCTGGGGTAGCGGGGGGGCCGGATACGCAGTATTTT. Its translation is CASSPGVAGGPDTQYF.

This clonotype has at least ten counts. The chain carries TRBV20-1 and TRBJ2-7, with a weak D call TRBD1 (5 bases). Deletions cut 6 bases from V and 6 bases from J, with 15 bases between. CDR1 and CDR2 from the germline V gene are DFQATT and SNEGSKA (reference sequence). The CDR3 sequence is 12 residues long. The CDR3 region is CSAVPHRLEQYF. The CDR3 DNA is TGCAGTGCCGTACCCCACAGGCTCGAGCAGTACTTC.

V is TRBV7-8 and J is TRBJ2-1; D uncertain. This CDR3 comprises 15 residues. The germline V and J ends were trimmed by 4 bases and 2 bases, with 12 bases remaining between them. Germline-derived CDR1 and CDR2 are SGHVS and FQNEAQ. The CDR3, as DNA: TGTGCCAGCAGCTCCCGACTCGTGACCTACAATGAGCAGTTCTTC. The encoded protein is CASSSRLVTYNEQFF.

This clonotype was observed at least ten times. CDR3 residues: CSVEGRSGLGFGNEQFF. CDR3 bases: TGCAGCGTTGAAGGTCGTTCGGGATTGGGGTTTGGAAATGAGCAGTTCTTC. The V and J genes are TRBV29-1 and TRBJ2-1, with a possible D match to TRBD2 (5 bases). The CDR3 extends over 17 amino acids. The germline V and J ends were trimmed by 1 base and 7 bases, with 23 bases remaining between them. The V gene's germline CDR1 is SQVTM and CDR2 ANQGSEA.

The J gene is TRBJ1-4, the V gene TRBV12-3 or TRBV12-4; D gene unclear. The CDR3 consists of 15 residues. With 8 bases removed from V and 8 bases from J, the gap between germline ends came to 21 bases. The CDR3: CASAYTGSRREKLFF. The CDR3 DNA reads as TGTGCCAGCGCATATACCGGGTCCAGGAGAGAAAAACTGTTTTTT.

The gene calls are TRBV2 and TRBJ1-3; 7 positions match TRBD1. The junction had 7 bases not matched to a gene; V was cut back by 7 bases and J by 4 bases. The V gene's germline CDR1 is SNHLY and CDR2 FYNNEI. The CDR3 has 14 residues. The CDR3 DNA follows: TGTGCCAGCAAAGCACAGGGGCCGGGAAACACCATATATTTT. Translating it yields CASKAQGPGNTIYF.

Only a few counts were recorded for this clonotype. This rearrangement joins TRBV5-1 to TRBJ2-4, with D perhaps assigned TRBD1 or TRBD2 (6 bases each). The CDR3 contains 15 residues. Germline loops: CDR1 SGHRS, CDR2 YFSETQ. V lost 4 bases to trimming and J lost 0 bases, with 11 bases between them. The CDR3 sequence is CASSLEGGAKNIQYF. CDR3 DNA sequence: TGCGCCAGCAGCCTTGAGGGGGGAGCCAAAAACATTCAGTACTTC.

The chain is built from TRBV11-2 and TRBJ1-2; D is ambiguous. Trimming removed 5 bases from V and 4 bases from J, with 14 bases in between. This CDR3 region has 14 residues. From germline, CDR1 is SGHAT and CDR2 FQNNGV. CDR3 coding DNA: TGTGCCAGCAGCCCCGGGAGGAACAGCTATGGCTACACCTTC. Translation: CASSPGRNSYGYTF.